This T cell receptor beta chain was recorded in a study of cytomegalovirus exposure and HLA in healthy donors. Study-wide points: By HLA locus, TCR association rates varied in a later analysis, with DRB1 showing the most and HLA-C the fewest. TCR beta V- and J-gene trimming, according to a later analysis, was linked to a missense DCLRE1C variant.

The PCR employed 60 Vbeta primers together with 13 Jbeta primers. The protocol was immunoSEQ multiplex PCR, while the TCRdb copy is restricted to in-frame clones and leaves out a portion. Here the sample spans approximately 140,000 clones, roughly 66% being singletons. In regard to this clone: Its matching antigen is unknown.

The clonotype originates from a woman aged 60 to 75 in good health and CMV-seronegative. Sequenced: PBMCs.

In DNA, the CDR3 is TGTGCCAGCAGCACAGGCCACACTGAAGCTTTCTTT. This translates into CASSTGHTEAFF. The gene calls are TRBV27 and TRBJ1-1; possible D gene TRBD1, 5 bases. The V end lost 6 bases, the J end lost 3 bases, and 8 bases lay between the germline ends. The CDR3 runs 12 residues. Per the germline V gene, CDR1 is MNHEY and CDR2 is SMNVEV (reference sequence).